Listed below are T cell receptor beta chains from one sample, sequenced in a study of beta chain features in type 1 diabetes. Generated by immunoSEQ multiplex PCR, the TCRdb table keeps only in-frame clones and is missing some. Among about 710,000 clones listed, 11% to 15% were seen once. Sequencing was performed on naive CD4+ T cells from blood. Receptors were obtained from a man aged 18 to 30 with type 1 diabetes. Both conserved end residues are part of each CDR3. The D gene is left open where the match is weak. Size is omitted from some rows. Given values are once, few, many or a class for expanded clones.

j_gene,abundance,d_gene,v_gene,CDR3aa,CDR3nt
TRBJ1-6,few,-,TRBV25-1,CASSEVNNSPLHF,TGTGCCAGCAGTGAGGTGAATAATTCACCCCTCCACTTT
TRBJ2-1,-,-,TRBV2,CASTASLGTEQFF,TGTGCCAGCACGGCCTCTCTGGGGACTGAGCAGTTCTTC
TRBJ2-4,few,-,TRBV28,CASSLYKGSLAKNIQYF,TGTGCCAGCAGTTTATACAAGGGCTCCTTAGCCAAAAACATTCAGTACTTC
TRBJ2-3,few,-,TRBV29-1,CTVWGFTDTQYF,TGCACCGTTTGGGGTTTCACAGATACGCAGTATTTT
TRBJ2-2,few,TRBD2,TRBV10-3,CAITPTSENTGELFF,TGTGCCATCACCCCGACTAGCGAGAACACCGGGGAGCTGTTTTTT
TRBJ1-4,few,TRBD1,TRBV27,CASSSPGTGDEKLFF,TGTGCCAGCAGTTCCCCCGGGACAGGGGACGAAAAACTGTTTTTT
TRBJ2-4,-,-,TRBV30,CAWSEGGVQNIQYF,TGTGCCTGGAGTGAGGGGGGCGTCCAAAACATTCAGTACTTC
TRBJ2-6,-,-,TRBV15,CATSRADGASSGANVLTF,TGTGCCACCAGCAGAGCCGACGGGGCAAGCTCTGGGGCCAACGTCCTGACTTTC
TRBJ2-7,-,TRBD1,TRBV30,CAWSVTGTGANEQYF,TGTGCCTGGAGTGTCACCGGGACAGGGGCCAACGAGCAGTACTTC
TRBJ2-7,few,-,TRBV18,CASSPSAASYEQYF,TGTGCCAGCTCACCGAGTGCAGCCTCCTACGAGCAGTACTTC
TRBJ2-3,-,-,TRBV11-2,CASSLRPTGPQYF,TGTGCCAGCAGCTTACGACCAACCGGTCCGCAGTATTTT
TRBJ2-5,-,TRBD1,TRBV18,CASSQGQQETQYF,TGTGCCAGCTCACAGGGACAGCAAGAGACCCAGTACTTC
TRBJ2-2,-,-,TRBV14,CASSQPGFPPPGELFF,TGTGCCAGCAGCCAGCCAGGCTTCCCCCCGCCGGGGGAGCTGTTTTTT
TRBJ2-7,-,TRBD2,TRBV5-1,CASSPTAGTSGTYEQYF,TGCGCCAGCAGCCCAACGGCCGGGACTAGCGGGACCTACGAGCAGTACTTC
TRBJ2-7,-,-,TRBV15,CATSTPPGRSYEQYF,TGTGCCACCAGCACCCCTCCTGGGCGGTCCTACGAGCAGTACTTC
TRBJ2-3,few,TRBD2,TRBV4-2,CASSQGLAGDSTDTQYF,TGTGCCAGCAGCCAAGGACTAGCGGGAGACAGCACAGATACGCAGTATTTT
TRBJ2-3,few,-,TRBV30,CAWSMGGTDTQYF,TGTGCCTGGAGTATGGGGGGCACAGATACGCAGTATTTT
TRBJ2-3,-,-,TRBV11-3,CASSHGTSTDTQYF,TGTGCCAGCAGCCATGGGACTAGCACAGATACGCAGTATTTT
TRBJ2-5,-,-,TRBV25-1,CASSEFQRETQYF,TGTGCCAGCAGTGAATTTCAGCGGGAGACCCAGTACTTC
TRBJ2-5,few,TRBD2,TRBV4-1,CASSQAGTSEETQYF,TGCGCCAGCAGCCAAGCCGGGACTAGTGAAGAGACCCAGTACTTC
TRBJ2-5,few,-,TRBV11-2,CASSSRQQETQYF,TGTGCCAGCAGCTCTCGACAGCAAGAGACCCAGTACTTC
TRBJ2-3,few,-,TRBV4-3,CASSQDVSGSTDTQYF,TGCGCCAGCAGCCAAGATGTAAGCGGTAGCACAGATACGCAGTATTTT
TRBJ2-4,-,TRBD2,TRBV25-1,CASSLRLAGANIQYF,TGTGCCAGCAGTCTCCGACTAGCGGGGGCAAACATTCAGTACTTC
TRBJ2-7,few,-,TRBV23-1,CAPTMGPNTKYEQYF,TGCGCCCCCACAATGGGGCCCAATACGAAGTACGAGCAGTACTTC
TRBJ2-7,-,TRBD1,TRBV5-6,CASIQIRDSIYEQYF,TGTGCCAGCATCCAAATCCGGGACAGCATTTACGAGCAGTACTTC
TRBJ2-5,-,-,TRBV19,CASSIFPAKTQYF,TGTGCCAGTAGTATATTTCCGGCGAAGACCCAGTACTTC
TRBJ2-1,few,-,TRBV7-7,CASSFSVSNEQFF,TGTGCTAGCAGCTTTTCGGTTTCGAATGAGCAGTTCTTC
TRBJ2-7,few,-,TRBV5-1,CASWDGAYEQYF,TGCGCCAGTTGGGACGGGGCCTACGAGCAGTACTTC
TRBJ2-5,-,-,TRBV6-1,CASKDIPLPGAQYF,TGTGCCAGCAAGGACATACCCCTCCCCGGGGCCCAGTACTTC
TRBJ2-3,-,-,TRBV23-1,CASSHLGTSDTQYF,TGCGCCAGCAGTCATCTCGGGACATCAGATACGCAGTATTTT